These 20 T cell receptor beta chains came from one sample sequenced in a study of blood T cell repertoires in COVID-19. Assay used: immunoSEQ multiplex PCR; TCRdb lists only in-frame clones, some missing. The table includes tens of thousands of clones, about 80% detected once. Input material: peripheral blood. The source of these receptors is a human donor in a cohort sampled during active COVID-19.

The chain joins TRBV2 to TRBJ2-5; D is possibly TRBD1 (5 bases). This CDR3 contains 16 residues. Germline CDR1 reads SNHLY; CDR2 reads FYNNEI. V dropped 3 bases and J dropped 2 bases, with 16 bases sitting between them. The CDR3 DNA reads as TGTGCCAGCAGTGAGGGGCCGGGCCAACCACAAGAGACCCAGTACTTC. Translating it yields CASSEGPGQPQETQYF.

V is TRBV2 and J is TRBJ1-3; perhaps TRBD1 as D (5 bases). The CDR3 length is 14 residues. Germline V gene sequence: CDR1 SNHLY, CDR2 FYNNEI. V was pared by 5 bases and J by 2 bases, with 10 bases between. The CDR3 DNA is TGTGCCAGCAGTCGCAGGGTGACTGGAAACACCATATATTTT. Its translation: CASSRRVTGNTIYF. Filled out from reference TRBV2 and TRBJ1-3, the complete variable domain reads EPEVTQTPSHQVTQMGQEVILRCVPISNHLYFYWYRQILGQKVEFLVSFYNNEISEKSEIFDDQFSVERPDGSNFTLKIRSTKLEDSAMYFCASSRRVTGNTIYFGEGSWLTVV.

The DNA of the CDR3 is TGTGCCAGCAGCTTAGGGGCAGGGGGAGAGACCCAGTACTTC. Protein product: CASSLGAGGETQYF. The chain has TRBV7-3 and TRBJ2-5; 7 bases map to TRBD1. The CDR3 is 14 residues long. V lost 2 bases, J lost 4 bases, and 4 bases stayed unmatched. Germline lookup yields CDR1 SGHTA and CDR2 FQGTGA.

This clone turned up a few times. This sequence joins TRBV3-1 (or the pseudogene TRBV3-2) and TRBJ1-1, with D perhaps TRBD1 (5 bases). Germline CDR1 and CDR2: LGHDT and YNNKEL (reference sequence). The CDR3 sequence is 14 residues long. Trimming took off 4 bases at V and 3 bases at J, with 12 bases between the two ends. CDR3 residues: CASSRGGGDTEAFF. In nucleotides, the CDR3 is TGTGCCAGCAGCCGGGGCGGGGGTGACACTGAAGCTTTCTTT.

V and J are TRBV20-1 and TRBJ2-7; D remains ambiguous. The germline V gene encodes CDR1 DFQATT and CDR2 SNEGSKA (reference sequence). There are 14 residues in the CDR3. The ends were cut back, 3 bases at V and 5 bases at J, with 17 bases in the middle. CDR3 loop: CSASSGGYGDEQYF. The CDR3 region has the DNA TGCAGTGCTAGTTCGGGTGGGTACGGTGACGAGCAGTACTTC.

The V and J genes are TRBV4-1 and TRBJ2-7, with 9 positions matching TRBD2. Trimming removed 1 base from V and 5 bases from J; junction bases left unmatched: 12. Germline CDR1 is MGHRA and CDR2 is YSYEKL. This CDR3 has 17 amino acids. CDR3 amino acids: CASSQAWREGRRNEQYF. The DNA for the CDR3 is TGCGCCAGCAGCCAAGCCTGGCGGGAGGGCCGTAGGAACGAGCAGTACTTC.

The chain recombines TRBV11-3 with TRBJ2-1, with 16 bases lining up with TRBD2. The CDR3 is made up of 19 amino acids. Germline trimming cut 5 bases from V and 2 bases from J; bases unmatched to any gene: 9. Germline V gives CDR1 SGHNT, CDR2 YENEEA. The CDR3 here is CASSPGTSGRAYPYNEQFF. The CDR3 DNA follows: TGTGCCAGCAGCCCTGGGACTAGCGGGAGGGCTTACCCCTACAATGAGCAGTTCTTC.

There are a few counts of this clone. The rearrangement joins TRBV19 to TRBJ2-3; 10 nucleotides align to TRBD1. CDR3 length: 14 residues. In germline, CDR1 is LNHDA, CDR2 SQIVND (reference sequence). V lost 4 bases, J lost 5 bases, and 3 bases stayed unmatched. CDR3 nucleotide sequence: TGTGCCAGTAGTAGGGACAGGGGAATAGATACGCAGTATTTT. It encodes CASSRDRGIDTQYF.

The V and J genes are TRBV5-1 and TRBJ2-1; 9 bases are a match to TRBD2. V shed 2 bases, J shed 0 bases, and the junction held 3 bases outside the gene matches. Germline loops: CDR1 SGHRS, CDR2 YFSETQ. The CDR3 loop spans 16 amino acids. CDR3 in DNA: TGCGCCAGCAGCTTACTAGCGGGTAGCTCCTACAATGAGCAGTTCTTC. Amino acid sequence: CASSLLAGSSYNEQFF. Filled out from reference TRBV5-1 and TRBJ2-1, the complete variable domain reads KAGVTQTPRYLIKTRGQQVTLSCSPISGHRSVSWYQQTPGQGLQFLFEYFSETQRNKGNFPGRFSGRQFSNSRSEMNVSTLELGDSALYLCASSLLAGSSYNEQFFGPGTRLTVL.

The chain links TRBV11-2 to TRBJ1-2, with D uncertain. Germline-derived CDR1 and CDR2 are SGHAT and FQNNGV. Trimming cost V 0 bases and J 7 bases, with 15 bases left between them. The CDR3 length is 15 residues. The CDR3: CASSLDRLQDLGYTF. Here the CDR3 DNA reads TGTGCCAGCAGCTTAGATAGGCTTCAGGATCTTGGCTACACCTTC.

The chain links TRBV9 to TRBJ2-7, with 8 positions matching TRBD2. The CDR3 has 16 amino acids. J lost 1 base, V lost 0 bases, and 6 bases had no gene match. Germline values: CDR1 SGDLS, CDR2 YYNGEE. The CDR3 region is CASSVGGSGRSYEQYF. CDR3 DNA: TGTGCCAGCAGCGTAGGGGGCAGCGGGAGATCCTACGAGCAGTACTTC.

CDR3 DNA sequence: TGTGCCAGCTCACCCGCCAGGACGGGAGACGGCTCTGGGGCCAACGTCCTGACTTTC. It is translated as CASSPARTGDGSGANVLTF. The chain couples TRBV18 to TRBJ2-6; D is perhaps TRBD2 (6 bases). Germline CDR1 reads KGHSH; CDR2 reads LQKENI. V was trimmed by 3 bases and J by 0 bases, leaving 18 bases between them. This CDR3 is built from 19 residues. Full variable domain (missing parts from reference TRBV18 and TRBJ2-6): NAGVMQNPRHLVRRRGQEARLRCSPMKGHSHVYWYRQLPEEGLKFMVYLQKENIIDESGMPKERFSAEFPKEGPSILRIQQVVRGDSAAYFCASSPARTGDGSGANVLTFGAGSRLTVL.

This clone was detected a few times. V and J are TRBV28 and TRBJ1-6, with D unclear. CDR1 MDHEN and CDR2 SYDVKM come from the germline V gene. The CDR3 covers 15 residues. Deletions cut 2 bases from V and 2 bases from J, with 7 bases between. The CDR3 region has the DNA TGTGCCAGCAGTTTAAGAACAGCCTATAATTCACCCCTCCACTTT. It codes for CASSLRTAYNSPLHF.

This clone occurred once. The gene calls are TRBV6-5 and TRBJ2-6; 7 bases line up with TRBD1. The V gene's germline CDR1 is MNHEY and CDR2 SVGAGI. The CDR3 contains 15 residues. V gave up 6 bases and J gave up 1 base; unmatched junction bases: 3. This CDR3 is CASSSRGSGANVLTF. In nucleotides, the CDR3 is TGTGCCAGCAGCTCCAGGGGGTCTGGGGCCAACGTCCTGACTTTC.

The rearrangement joins TRBV3-1 (or the pseudogene TRBV3-2) to TRBJ2-1, with 7 positions matching TRBD2. CDR3 length equals 18 residues. Germline CDR1 is LGHDT and CDR2 is YNNKEL (reference sequence). The V gene end was trimmed by 0 bases and the J gene end by 0 bases; junction bases not matched to a gene: 8. The CDR3 is CASSQDPASGFSYNEQFF. DNA for the CDR3: TGTGCCAGCAGCCAAGATCCAGCTAGCGGCTTCTCCTACAATGAGCAGTTCTTC.

The CDR3 DNA sequence: TGTGCCAGCAGTTTACTTACTAGCGGGGTCCCGAACACCGGGGAGCTGTTTTTT. This translates into CASSLLTSGVPNTGELFF. V gene TRBV28 combines with J gene TRBJ2-2; TRBD2 agrees at 10 bases. Germline V gene data show CDR1 as MDHEN and CDR2 as SYDVKM. This CDR3 is built from 18 residues. With 2 bases clipped from V and 0 bases from J, the junction kept 6 bases outside the gene matches.

The V gene is TRBV27, the J gene TRBJ1-1; TRBD1 agrees at 7 bases. CDR3 length equals 14 residues. The germline V gene encodes CDR1 MNHEY and CDR2 SMNVEV (reference sequence). The V segment lost 6 bases and the J segment 8 bases; nucleotides outside the gene matches: 12. DNA for the CDR3: TGTGCCAGCAGACGGGACAGTCCTTTGAAGGAAGCTTTCTTT. Encoded protein: CASRRDSPLKEAFF.

This rearrangement joins TRBV9 to TRBJ2-2; D not certain. This CDR3 comprises 14 residues. The germline V and J ends were trimmed by 0 bases and 7 bases, with 10 bases remaining between them. Germline CDR1 and CDR2: SGDLS and YYNGEE. This CDR3 reads CASSVDAAVGELFF. The CDR3 nucleotides read TGTGCCAGCAGCGTAGATGCGGCGGTCGGGGAGCTGTTTTTT.

This chain uses TRBV5-4 with TRBJ1-4, with D uncertain. Germline-derived CDR1 and CDR2 are SGHNT and YYREEE (reference sequence). With 0 bases removed from V and 9 bases from J, the gap between germline ends came to 12 bases. The CDR3 is 14 amino acids. The CDR3, as DNA: TGTGCCAGCAGCTTGGATGCCAGTACGCAAAAACTGTTTTTT. It is translated as CASSLDASTQKLFF.

The J gene is TRBJ1-1, the V gene TRBV11-2; perhaps TRBD1 as D (6 bases). CDR3 length: 14 residues. Trimming pared 8 bases from V and 4 bases from J, leaving 17 bases between. CDR1 and CDR2 (germline): SGHAT, FQNNGV. This CDR3 reads CASGPGGGATEAFF. In nucleotides, the CDR3 is TGTGCCAGCGGTCCCGGTGGGGGGGCCACTGAAGCTTTCTTT.